Below, 19 T cell receptor beta chains from the same sample are listed, as sequenced in a study of OX40 agonist ivuxolimab in advanced cancers. Method: immunoSEQ multiplex PCR; TCRdb's copy keeps in-frame clones and lacks some. Altogether about 83,000 clones are present, 65% to 90% being singletons, with the ten largest covering under 0.75%. This specimen consisted of CD4+ or CD8+ T cells sorted from blood, obtained in a trial of the OX40 agonist ivuxolimab. These TCRs come from an adult with an advanced solid tumor such as melanoma, head and neck, liver or kidney cancer.

This clone was detected a few times. The chain employs TRBV6-5 and TRBJ1-6, with D unclear. CDR1 and CDR2 (germline): MNHEY, SVGAGI. This CDR3 region has 14 residues. V lost 2 bases and J lost 9, with 11 bases in between. The CDR3 bases are TGTGCCAGCAGTTACGACGGGGATGGTTCACCCCTCCACTTT. Translation: CASSYDGDGSPLHF.

V and J are TRBV7-8 and TRBJ2-1; a weak D match, TRBD1 (6 bases). The CDR3 totals 13 residues. CDR1 is SGHVS and CDR2 is FQNEAQ in the germline V gene. Trimming took 3 bases from V and 5 from J, leaving 8 bases between them. CDR3 in amino acids: CASSLYRDNEQFF. In nucleotides, the CDR3 is TGTGCCAGCAGCTTGTACAGGGACAATGAGCAGTTCTTC.

The gene calls are TRBV6-1 and TRBJ1-4; 7 bases line up with TRBD1. The CDR3 sequence is 15 residues long. Germline-derived CDR1 and CDR2 are MNHNS and SASEGT. V shed 3 bases, J shed 4 bases, and the junction held 5 bases outside the gene matches. This CDR3 reads CASSDPGTVNEKLFF. In DNA, the CDR3 is TGTGCCAGCAGTGATCCCGGGACAGTTAATGAAAAACTGTTTTTT.

The chain uses TRBV28 and TRBJ1-1; D ambiguous. The V end lost 3 bases, the J end lost 7 bases, and 6 bases lay between the germline ends. Germline V gene lookup returns CDR1 MDHEN and CDR2 SYDVKM. CDR3 size: 11 residues. The CDR3 sequence is CASSFSSEAFF. The DNA for the CDR3 is TGTGCCAGCAGTTTTAGCAGTGAAGCTTTCTTT.

This chain connects TRBV5-1 to TRBJ2-1; 12 nucleotides agree with TRBD1. V trimming: 3 bases; J trimming: 4 bases; junction bases outside the gene matches: 5. The CDR3 contains 16 residues. Looked up from germline, CDR1 is SGHRS and CDR2 is YFSETQ. For the CDR3, the DNA is TGCGCCAGCAGCTCCGGGACAGGGGGCGGGTACAATGAGCAGTTCTTC. As protein: CASSSGTGGGYNEQFF. Together with reference TRBV5-1 and TRBJ2-1, the CDR3 gives the full variable domain: KAGVTQTPRYLIKTRGQQVTLSCSPISGHRSVSWYQQTPGQGLQFLFEYFSETQRNKGNFPGRFSGRQFSNSRSEMNVSTLELGDSALYLCASSSGTGGGYNEQFFGPGTRLTVL.

The chain couples TRBV5-6 to TRBJ2-2; D perhaps matches TRBD2 (5 bases). The germline V gene has CDR1 SGHDT and CDR2 YYEEEE. This CDR3 has 16 residues. Trimming took off 1 base at V and 4 bases at J, with 14 bases between the two ends. The CDR3 nucleotides are TGTGCCAGCAGCTTGAGAGGGTATAGGGTCACCGGGGAGCTGTTTTTT. Translating it yields CASSLRGYRVTGELFF.

The V and J genes are TRBV15 and TRBJ2-3, with no clear D. The germline CDR1 and CDR2 sequences are LNHNV and YYDKDF (reference sequence). Trimming shortened V by 0 bases and J by 0 bases, and 4 bases separated the two germline ends. This CDR3 spans 14 amino acids. CDR3 in amino acids: CATSREVSTDTQYF. The CDR3 nucleotides read TGTGCCACCAGCAGAGAGGTCAGCACAGATACGCAGTATTTT.

The chain's CDR3 is CASSTETGYNSPLHF. DNA of the CDR3: TGTGCCAGCAGTACAGAAACAGGGTATAATTCACCCCTCCACTTT. The chain carries TRBV6-6 and TRBJ1-6; TRBD1 might be the D (6 bases). Germline CDR1 reads MNHNY; CDR2 reads SVGAGI (reference sequence). Trimming took 5 bases from V and 4 from J, leaving 12 bases between them. The CDR3 length is 15 residues.

This chain joins TRBV19 and TRBJ2-2; unclear D gene. The CDR3 extends over 16 amino acids. V was cut by 2 bases and J by 7 bases, with 17 bases left in between. Germline V CDR1 and CDR2: LNHDA, SQIVND (reference sequence). CDR3 protein: CASSIIGQQLSGELFF. CDR3 coding DNA: TGTGCCAGTAGTATAATAGGGCAGCAACTGAGCGGGGAGCTGTTTTTT.

The chain employs TRBV5-1 and TRBJ2-3; tentatively, D is TRBD1 or TRBD2 (6 bases each). The CDR3 runs 16 residues. V was trimmed by 4 bases and J by 5 bases, leaving 20 bases between them. Germline CDR1 is SGHRS and CDR2 is YFSETQ. For the CDR3, the DNA is TGCGCCAGCAGCGTCTGGGGTGGGGGGCGTGAAGATACGCAGTATTTT. Its translation: CASSVWGGGREDTQYF. The whole variable domain, remainder taken from reference TRBV5-1 and TRBJ2-3, is KAGVTQTPRYLIKTRGQQVTLSCSPISGHRSVSWYQQTPGQGLQFLFEYFSETQRNKGNFPGRFSGRQFSNSRSEMNVSTLELGDSALYLCASSVWGGGREDTQYFGPGTRLTVL.

The chain carries TRBV6-5 and TRBJ1-6; D is undetermined. Trimming took off 9 bases at V and 11 bases at J, with 20 bases between the two ends. Germline values: CDR1 MNHEY, CDR2 SVGAGI. The CDR3 length is 14 residues. Here the CDR3 reads CARPSDGEEPPLHF. CDR3 nucleotides: TGTGCCAGACCCTCGGACGGGGAGGAACCACCCCTCCACTTT.

The rearrangement uses TRBV7-2 and TRBJ2-1, with 7 bases aligning to TRBD2. V gave up 0 bases and J gave up 9 bases; unmatched junction bases: 8. Germline assignment: CDR1 SGHTA and CDR2 FQGNSA. The CDR3 spans 15 residues. The CDR3, as DNA: TGTGCCAGCAGCTTAGCCACGGGGGGTCAGGCTGAGCAGTTCTTC. This translates into CASSLATGGQAEQFF.

The chain carries TRBV19 and TRBJ1-4; 10 bases match TRBD1. This CDR3 comprises 16 residues. V lost 2 bases to trimming and J lost 3 bases; unmatched junction nucleotides: 3. Germline V gene sequence: CDR1 LNHDA, CDR2 SQIVND (reference sequence). CDR3 residues: CASSIIGQGANEKLFF. In DNA form, the CDR3 reads TGTGCCAGTAGTATAATCGGACAGGGGGCTAATGAAAAACTGTTTTTT.

The chain uses TRBV7-9 and TRBJ2-1; TRBD1 matches at 8 bases. This CDR3 has 14 amino acids. The germline V gene has CDR1 SEHNR and CDR2 FQNEAQ (reference sequence). The V segment lost 4 bases and the J segment 7 bases; nucleotides outside the gene matches: 6. In DNA form, the CDR3 reads TGTGCCAGCAGCTCGCGGACAGGGTCGAATGAGCAGTTCTTC. Translating it yields CASSSRTGSNEQFF. Based on the CDR3 plus reference TRBV7-9 and TRBJ2-1, the full variable domain is DTGVSQNPRHKITKRGQNVTFRCDPISEHNRLYWYRQTLGQGPEFLTYFQNEAQLEKSRLLSDRFSAERPKGSFSTLEIQRTEQGDSAMYLCASSSRTGSNEQFFGPGTRLTVL.

The chain has TRBV18 and TRBJ1-4; D not resolved. Germline assignment: CDR1 KGHSH and CDR2 LQKENI. V was shortened by 0 bases and J by 10 bases, with 12 bases between the two germline ends. The CDR3 has 14 residues. DNA of the CDR3: TGTGCCAGCTCACCACCGGCGGGAATCGGAAAACTGTTTTTT. Its translation is CASSPPAGIGKLFF. The complete variable domain, with remaining parts taken from reference TRBV18 and TRBJ1-4, reads NAGVMQNPRHLVRRRGQEARLRCSPMKGHSHVYWYRQLPEEGLKFMVYLQKENIIDESGMPKERFSAEFPKEGPSILRIQQVVRGDSAAYFCASSPPAGIGKLFFGSGTQLSVL.

The rearrangement uses TRBV28 and TRBJ1-5, with 12 positions matching TRBD1. This CDR3 is 18 amino acids long. Trimming removed 0 bases from V and 2 bases from J; junction bases left unmatched: 5. CDR1 MDHEN and CDR2 SYDVKM come from the germline V gene. The CDR3 loop is CASSLWSGQGAGNQPQHF. The CDR3 DNA reads as TGTGCCAGCAGTTTATGGTCGGGACAGGGGGCAGGCAATCAGCCCCAGCATTTT.

The V gene is TRBV19, the J gene TRBJ2-2; 9 nucleotides line up with TRBD1. V shed 6 bases and J 5 bases; nucleotides not matched to a gene: 4. CDR3 length: 14 residues. In germline, CDR1 is LNHDA, CDR2 SQIVND (reference sequence). The CDR3 DNA sequence: TGTGCCAGTAGCGATGGGACAGGGACCGGGGAGCTGTTTTTT. It specifies CASSDGTGTGELFF.

This chain uses TRBV2 with TRBJ1-1; D unresolved. Germline V gene data show CDR1 as SNHLY and CDR2 as FYNNEI. CDR3 length equals 14 residues. V lost 9 bases to trimming and J lost 5 bases, with 19 bases between them. The CDR3 spells CASWGRGRRTEAFF. CDR3 bases: TGTGCCAGTTGGGGTCGGGGTCGTAGGACTGAAGCTTTCTTT. Full variable domain (outside the CDR3, taken from reference TRBV2 and TRBJ1-1): EPEVTQTPSHQVTQMGQEVILRCVPISNHLYFYWYRQILGQKVEFLVSFYNNEISEKSEIFDDQFSVERPDGSNFTLKIRSTKLEDSAMYFCASWGRGRRTEAFFGQGTRLTVV.

This chain joins TRBV29-1 and TRBJ2-3, with TRBD1 as a possible D gene (6 bases). The CDR3 totals 15 residues. CDR1 is SQVTM and CDR2 is ANQGSEA in the germline V gene. Trimming left V 4 bases short and J 5 bases short, with 19 bases between. The CDR3 protein is CSVVGTQNWGDTQYF. CDR3 bases: TGCAGCGTTGTGGGGACACAAAACTGGGGAGATACGCAGTATTTT.